This entry describes one TCR beta chain. Antigen specificity is unknown. The data stem from a study of OX40 agonist ivuxolimab in advanced cancers. Study as a whole: The treatment was a fully human IgG2 OX40 agonist, ivuxolimab. Cohort: roughly 79% men, mean age 60, aged roughly 23 to 79. Study-wide points: Also present in some nonresponders was a low level of normalized T-cell clonal expansion.

Here immunoSEQ multiplex PCR was the method, and the copy in TCRdb shows in-frame clones only, minus some. The sample includes 75,000 to 90,000 clones, roughly 90% of them seen just once. Trimming took 4 bases from V and 5 from J, leaving 15 bases between them. The CDR3 contains 14 residues. Germline assignment: CDR1 MGHRA and CDR2 YSYEKL. This chain joins TRBV4-1 and TRBJ2-7; TRBD1 might be the D (5 bases). Here the sequenced sample was CD4+ or CD8+ T cells sorted from blood, taken in a trial of the OX40 agonist ivuxolimab. The source is an adult with an advanced solid tumor such as melanoma, head and neck, liver or kidney cancer. The CDR3 region is CASSPLVGPNEQYF. The CDR3 region has the DNA TGCGCCAGCAGCCCTCTCGTGGGGCCCAACGAGCAGTACTTC.